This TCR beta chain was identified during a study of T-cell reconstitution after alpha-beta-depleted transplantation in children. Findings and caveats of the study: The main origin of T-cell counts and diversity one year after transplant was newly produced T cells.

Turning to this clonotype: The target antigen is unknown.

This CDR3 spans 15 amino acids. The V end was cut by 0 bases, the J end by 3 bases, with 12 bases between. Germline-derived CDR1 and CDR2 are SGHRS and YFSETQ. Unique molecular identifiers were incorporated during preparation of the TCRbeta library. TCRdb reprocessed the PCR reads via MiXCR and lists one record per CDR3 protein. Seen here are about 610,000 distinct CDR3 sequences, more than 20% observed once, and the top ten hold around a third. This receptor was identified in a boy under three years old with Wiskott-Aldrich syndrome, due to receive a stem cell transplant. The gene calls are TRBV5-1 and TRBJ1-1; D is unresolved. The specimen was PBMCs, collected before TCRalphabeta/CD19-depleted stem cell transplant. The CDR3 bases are TGCGCCAGCAGCTTGGACTCTAACTGGGACACTGAAGCTTTCTTT. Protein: CASSLDSNWDTEAFF.